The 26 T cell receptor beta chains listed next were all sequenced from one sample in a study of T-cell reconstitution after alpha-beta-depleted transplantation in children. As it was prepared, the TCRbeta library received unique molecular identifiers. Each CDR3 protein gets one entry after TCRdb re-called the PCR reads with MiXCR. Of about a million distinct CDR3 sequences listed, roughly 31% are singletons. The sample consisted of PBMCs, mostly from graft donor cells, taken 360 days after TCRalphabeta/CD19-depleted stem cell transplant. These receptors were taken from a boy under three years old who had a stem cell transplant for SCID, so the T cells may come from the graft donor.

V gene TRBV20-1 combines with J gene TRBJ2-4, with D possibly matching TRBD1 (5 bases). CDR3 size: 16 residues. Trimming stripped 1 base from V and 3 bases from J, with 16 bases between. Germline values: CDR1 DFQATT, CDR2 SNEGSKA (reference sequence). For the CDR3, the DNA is TGCAGTGCTAGAGCGACAGAACTCTATGGCAAAAACATTCAGTACTTC. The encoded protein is CSARATELYGKNIQYF.

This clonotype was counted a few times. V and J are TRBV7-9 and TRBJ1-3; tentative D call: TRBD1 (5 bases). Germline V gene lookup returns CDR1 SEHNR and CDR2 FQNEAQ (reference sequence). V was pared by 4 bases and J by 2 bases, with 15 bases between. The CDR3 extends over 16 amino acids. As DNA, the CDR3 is TGTGCCAGCAGCTCCATTGTGTGGGGCACTGGAAACACCATATATTTT. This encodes CASSSIVWGTGNTIYF.

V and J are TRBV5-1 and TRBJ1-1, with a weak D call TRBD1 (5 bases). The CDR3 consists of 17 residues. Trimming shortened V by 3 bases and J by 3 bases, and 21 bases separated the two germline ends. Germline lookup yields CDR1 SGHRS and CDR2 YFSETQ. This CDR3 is CASSSLGLQGFDTEAFF. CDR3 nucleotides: TGCGCCAGCAGCTCTCTGGGACTTCAGGGTTTTGACACTGAAGCTTTCTTT.

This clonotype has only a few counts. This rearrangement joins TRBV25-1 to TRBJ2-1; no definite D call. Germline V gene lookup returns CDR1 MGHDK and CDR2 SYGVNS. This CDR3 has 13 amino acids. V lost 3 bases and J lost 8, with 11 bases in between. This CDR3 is CASSDGWGDEQFF. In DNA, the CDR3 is TGTGCCAGCAGTGATGGATGGGGTGATGAGCAGTTCTTC.

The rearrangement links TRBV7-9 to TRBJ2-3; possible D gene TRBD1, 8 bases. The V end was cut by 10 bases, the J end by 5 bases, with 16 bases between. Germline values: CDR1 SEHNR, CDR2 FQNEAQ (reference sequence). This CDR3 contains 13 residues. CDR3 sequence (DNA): TGTGCCACTCGACAGGGGAGGGGAGATACGCAGTATTTT. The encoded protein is CATRQGRGDTQYF. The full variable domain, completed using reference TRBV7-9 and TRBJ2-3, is DTGVSQNPRHKITKRGQNVTFRCDPISEHNRLYWYRQTLGQGPEFLTYFQNEAQLEKSRLLSDRFSAERPKGSFSTLEIQRTEQGDSAMYLCATRQGRGDTQYFGPGTRLTVL.

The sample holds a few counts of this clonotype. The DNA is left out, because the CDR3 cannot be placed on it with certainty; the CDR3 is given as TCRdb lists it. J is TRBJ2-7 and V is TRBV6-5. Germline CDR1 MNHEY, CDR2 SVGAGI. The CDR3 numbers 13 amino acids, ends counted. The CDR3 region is CASSSSGPSEQYF.

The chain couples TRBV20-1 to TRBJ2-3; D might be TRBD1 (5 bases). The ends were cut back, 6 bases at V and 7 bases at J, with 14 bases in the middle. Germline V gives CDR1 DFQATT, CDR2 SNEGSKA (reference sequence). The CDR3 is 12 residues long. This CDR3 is CSATSGSNTQYF. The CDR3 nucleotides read TGCAGTGCCACCTCAGGGTCAAATACGCAGTATTTT.

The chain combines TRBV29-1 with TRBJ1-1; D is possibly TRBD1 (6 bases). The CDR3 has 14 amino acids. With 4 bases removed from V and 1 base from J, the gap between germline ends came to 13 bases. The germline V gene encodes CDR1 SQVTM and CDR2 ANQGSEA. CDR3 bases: TGCAGCGTTGCCCTCCGACAGGCGAACACTGAAGCTTTCTTT. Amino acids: CSVALRQANTEAFF.

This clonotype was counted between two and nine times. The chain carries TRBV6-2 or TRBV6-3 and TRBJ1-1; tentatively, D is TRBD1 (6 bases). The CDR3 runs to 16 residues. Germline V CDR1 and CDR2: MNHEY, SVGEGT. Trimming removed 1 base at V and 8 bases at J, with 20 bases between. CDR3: CASSYLGLRLGAEAFF. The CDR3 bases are TGTGCCAGCAGTTACTTGGGTCTTCGATTGGGGGCCGAAGCTTTCTTT.

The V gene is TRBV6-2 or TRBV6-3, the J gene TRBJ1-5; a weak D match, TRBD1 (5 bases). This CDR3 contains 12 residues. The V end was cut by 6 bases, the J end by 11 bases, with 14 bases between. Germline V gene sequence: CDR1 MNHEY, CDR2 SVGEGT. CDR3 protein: CASRRGEATQHF. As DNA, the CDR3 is TGTGCCAGCAGGAGGGGCGAGGCGACCCAGCATTTT.

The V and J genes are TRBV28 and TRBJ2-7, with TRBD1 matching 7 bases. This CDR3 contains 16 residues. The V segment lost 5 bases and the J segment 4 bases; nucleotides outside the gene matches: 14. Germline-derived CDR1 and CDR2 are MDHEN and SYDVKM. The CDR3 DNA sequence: TGTGCCAGCAGTACCCGAACAGGGGTGCGGTTATACGAGCAGTACTTC. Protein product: CASSTRTGVRLYEQYF.

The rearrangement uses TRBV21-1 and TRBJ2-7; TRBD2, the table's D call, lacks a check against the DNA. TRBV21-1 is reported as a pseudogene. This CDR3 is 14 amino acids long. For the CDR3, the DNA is TGTGCCGTCACCCAGACCAGGACTCGGGTCGAGCAGTACTTC. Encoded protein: CAVTQTRTRVEQYF.

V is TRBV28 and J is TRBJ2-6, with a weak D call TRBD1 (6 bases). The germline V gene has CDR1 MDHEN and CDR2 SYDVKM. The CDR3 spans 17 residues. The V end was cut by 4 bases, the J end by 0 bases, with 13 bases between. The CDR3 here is CASSSPGQASGANVLTF. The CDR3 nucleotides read TGTGCCAGCAGTTCTCCGGGACAAGCCTCTGGGGCCAACGTCCTGACTTTC.

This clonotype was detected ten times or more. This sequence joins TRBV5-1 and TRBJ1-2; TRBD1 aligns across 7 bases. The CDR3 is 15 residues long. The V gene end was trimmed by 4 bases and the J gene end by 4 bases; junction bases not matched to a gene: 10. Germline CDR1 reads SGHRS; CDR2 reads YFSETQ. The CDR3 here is CASSLQGRNLYGYTF. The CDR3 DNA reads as TGCGCCAGCAGCCTACAGGGGAGGAACCTCTATGGCTACACCTTC.

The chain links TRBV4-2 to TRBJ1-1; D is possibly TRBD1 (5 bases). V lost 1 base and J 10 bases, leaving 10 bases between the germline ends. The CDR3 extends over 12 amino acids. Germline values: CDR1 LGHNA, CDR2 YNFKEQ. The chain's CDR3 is CASSQVTGGAFF. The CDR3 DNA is TGTGCCAGCAGCCAAGTCACAGGAGGAGCTTTCTTT.

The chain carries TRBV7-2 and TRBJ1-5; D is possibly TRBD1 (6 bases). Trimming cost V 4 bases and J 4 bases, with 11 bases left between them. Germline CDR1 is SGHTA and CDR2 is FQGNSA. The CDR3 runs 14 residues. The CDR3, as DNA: TGTGCCAGCAGCTGGGGGCGTGGGAATCAGCCCCAGCATTTT. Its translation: CASSWGRGNQPQHF.

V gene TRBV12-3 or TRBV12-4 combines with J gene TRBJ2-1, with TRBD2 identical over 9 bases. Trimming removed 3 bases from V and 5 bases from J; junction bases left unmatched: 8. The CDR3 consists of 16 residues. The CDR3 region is CASSLWRGGFHNEQFF. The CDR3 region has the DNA TGTGCCAGCAGTTTGTGGCGGGGGGGGTTCCACAATGAGCAGTTCTTC.

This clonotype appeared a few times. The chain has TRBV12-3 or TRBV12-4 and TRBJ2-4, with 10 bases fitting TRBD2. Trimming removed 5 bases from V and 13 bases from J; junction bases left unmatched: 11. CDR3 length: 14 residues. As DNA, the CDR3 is TGTGCCAGCAGTCCTCGGCTAGCGGGGGCAGCACAGTACTTC. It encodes CASSPRLAGAAQYF.

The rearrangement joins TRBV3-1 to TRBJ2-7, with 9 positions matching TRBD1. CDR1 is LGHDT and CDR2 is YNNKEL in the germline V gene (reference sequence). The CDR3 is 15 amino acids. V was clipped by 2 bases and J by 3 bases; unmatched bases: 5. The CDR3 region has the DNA TGTGCCAGCAGCCAAACCGGGACAGGGTACTACGAGCAGTACTTC. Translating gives CASSQTGTGYYEQYF.

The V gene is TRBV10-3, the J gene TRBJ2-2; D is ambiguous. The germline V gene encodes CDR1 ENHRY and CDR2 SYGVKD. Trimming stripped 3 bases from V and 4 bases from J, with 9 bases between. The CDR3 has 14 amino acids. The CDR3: CAISDVRVTGELFF. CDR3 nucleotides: TGTGCCATCAGTGACGTTAGAGTCACCGGGGAGCTGTTTTTT.

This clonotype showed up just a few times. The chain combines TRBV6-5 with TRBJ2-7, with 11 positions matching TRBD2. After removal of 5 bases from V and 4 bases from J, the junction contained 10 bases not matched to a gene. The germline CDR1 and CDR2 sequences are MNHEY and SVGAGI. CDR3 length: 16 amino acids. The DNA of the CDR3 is TGTGCCAGCAGTACTAGCGGGGGCTCAGGAAAGTACGAGCAGTACTTC. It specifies CASSTSGGSGKYEQYF.

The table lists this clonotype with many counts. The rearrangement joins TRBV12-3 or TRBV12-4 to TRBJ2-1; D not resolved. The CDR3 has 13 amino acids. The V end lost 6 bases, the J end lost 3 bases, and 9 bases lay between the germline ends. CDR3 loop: CASRAGIYNEQFF. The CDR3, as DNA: TGTGCCAGCAGGGCAGGTATCTACAATGAGCAGTTCTTC.

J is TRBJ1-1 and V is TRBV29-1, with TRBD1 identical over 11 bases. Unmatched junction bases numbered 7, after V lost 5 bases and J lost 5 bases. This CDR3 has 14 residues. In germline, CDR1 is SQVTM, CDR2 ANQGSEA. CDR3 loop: CSVYTGTGGTEAFF. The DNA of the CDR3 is TGCAGCGTTTACACCGGGACAGGGGGGACTGAAGCTTTCTTT.

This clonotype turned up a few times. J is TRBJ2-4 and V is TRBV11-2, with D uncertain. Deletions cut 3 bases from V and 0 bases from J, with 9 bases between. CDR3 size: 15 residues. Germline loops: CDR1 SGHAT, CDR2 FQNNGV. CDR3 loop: CASSFGNLAKNIQYF. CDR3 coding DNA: TGTGCCAGCAGCTTTGGGAATCTAGCCAAAAACATTCAGTACTTC. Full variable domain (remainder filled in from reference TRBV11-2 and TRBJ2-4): EAGVAQSPRYKIIEKRQSVAFWCNPISGHATLYWYQQILGQGPKLLIQFQNNGVVDDSQLPKDRFSAERLKGVDSTLKIQPAKLEDSAVYLCASSFGNLAKNIQYFGAGTRLSVL.

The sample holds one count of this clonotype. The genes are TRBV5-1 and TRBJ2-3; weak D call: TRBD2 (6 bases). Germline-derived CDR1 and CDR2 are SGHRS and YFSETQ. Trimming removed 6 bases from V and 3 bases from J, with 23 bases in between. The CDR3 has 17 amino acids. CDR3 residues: CASTRFGGTIGTDTQYF. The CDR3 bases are TGCGCCAGCACCCGCTTTGGGGGGACGATCGGGACAGATACGCAGTATTTT.

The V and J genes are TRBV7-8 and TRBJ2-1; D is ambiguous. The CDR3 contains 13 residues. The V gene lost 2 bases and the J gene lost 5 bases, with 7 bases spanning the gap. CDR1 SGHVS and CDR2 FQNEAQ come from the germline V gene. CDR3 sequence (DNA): TGTGCCAGCAGCTTATGGGTGGACAATGAGCAGTTCTTC. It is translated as CASSLWVDNEQFF.